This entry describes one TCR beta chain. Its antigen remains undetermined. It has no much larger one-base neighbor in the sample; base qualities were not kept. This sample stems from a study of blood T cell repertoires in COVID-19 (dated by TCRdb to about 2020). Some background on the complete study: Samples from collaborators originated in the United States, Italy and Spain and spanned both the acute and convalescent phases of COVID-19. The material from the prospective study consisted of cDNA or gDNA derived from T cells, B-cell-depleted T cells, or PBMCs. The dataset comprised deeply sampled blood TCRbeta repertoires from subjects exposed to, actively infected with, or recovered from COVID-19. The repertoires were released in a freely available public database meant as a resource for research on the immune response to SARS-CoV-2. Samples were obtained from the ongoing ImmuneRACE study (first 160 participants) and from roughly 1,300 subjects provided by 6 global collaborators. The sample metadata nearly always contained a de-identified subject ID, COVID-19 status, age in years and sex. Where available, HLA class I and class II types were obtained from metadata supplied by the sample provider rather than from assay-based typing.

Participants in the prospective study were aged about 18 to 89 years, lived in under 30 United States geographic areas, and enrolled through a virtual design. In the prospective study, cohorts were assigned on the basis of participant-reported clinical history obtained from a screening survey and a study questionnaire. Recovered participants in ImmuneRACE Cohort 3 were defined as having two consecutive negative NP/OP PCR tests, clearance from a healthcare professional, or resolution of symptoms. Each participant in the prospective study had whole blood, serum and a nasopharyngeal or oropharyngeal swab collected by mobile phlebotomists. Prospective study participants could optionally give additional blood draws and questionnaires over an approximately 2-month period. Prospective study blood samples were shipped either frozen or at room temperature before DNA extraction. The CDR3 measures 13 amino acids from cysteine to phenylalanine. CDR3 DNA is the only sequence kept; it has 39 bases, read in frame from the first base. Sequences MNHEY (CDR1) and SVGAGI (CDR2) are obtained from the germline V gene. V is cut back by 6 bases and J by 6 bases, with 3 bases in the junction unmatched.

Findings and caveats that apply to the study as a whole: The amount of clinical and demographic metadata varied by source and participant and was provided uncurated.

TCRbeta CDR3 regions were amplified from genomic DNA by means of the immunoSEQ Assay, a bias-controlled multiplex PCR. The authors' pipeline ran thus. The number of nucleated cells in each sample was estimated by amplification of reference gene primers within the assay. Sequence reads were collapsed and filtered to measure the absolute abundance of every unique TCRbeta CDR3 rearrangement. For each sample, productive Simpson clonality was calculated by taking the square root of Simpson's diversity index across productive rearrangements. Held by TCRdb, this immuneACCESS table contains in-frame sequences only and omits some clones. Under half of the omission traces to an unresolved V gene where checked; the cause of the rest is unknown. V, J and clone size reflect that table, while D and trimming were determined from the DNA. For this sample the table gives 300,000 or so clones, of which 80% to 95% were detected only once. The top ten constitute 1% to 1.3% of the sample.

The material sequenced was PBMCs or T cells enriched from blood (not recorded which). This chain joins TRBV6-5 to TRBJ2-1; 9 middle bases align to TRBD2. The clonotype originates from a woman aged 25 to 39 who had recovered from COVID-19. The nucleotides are TGTGCCAGCAGCCGTAGCGGGGGCAATGAGCAGTTCTTC. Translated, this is CASSRSGGNEQFF.